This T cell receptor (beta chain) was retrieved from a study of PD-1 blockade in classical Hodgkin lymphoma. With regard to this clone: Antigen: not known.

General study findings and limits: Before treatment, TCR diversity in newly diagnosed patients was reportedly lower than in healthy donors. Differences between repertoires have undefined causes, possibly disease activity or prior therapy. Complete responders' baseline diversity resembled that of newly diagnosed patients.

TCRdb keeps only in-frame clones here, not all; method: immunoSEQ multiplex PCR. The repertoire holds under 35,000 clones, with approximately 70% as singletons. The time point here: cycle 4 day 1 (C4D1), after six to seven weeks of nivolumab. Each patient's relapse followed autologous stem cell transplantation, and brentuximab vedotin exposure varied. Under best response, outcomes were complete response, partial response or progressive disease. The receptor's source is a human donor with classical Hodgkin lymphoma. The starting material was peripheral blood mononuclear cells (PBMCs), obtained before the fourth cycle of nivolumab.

The CDR3 DNA sequence: TGTGCCTGGAGTTGGGTAGGGATCAGCGAGCAGTACTTC. This sequence encodes CAWSWVGISEQYF. This chain links TRBV30 with TRBJ2-7; D remains unclear. V lost 2 bases, J lost 6 bases, and 14 bases lay in between. Germline assignment: CDR1 GTSNPN and CDR2 SVGIG (reference sequence). The CDR3 contains 13 residues.